The 21 T cell receptor beta chains in this list originate from one sample, sequenced in a study of PD-1 blockade in classical Hodgkin lymphoma. Some clones are missing from TCRdb's copy, which holds only in-frame ones; the method was immunoSEQ multiplex PCR. The table lists roughly 40,000 clones, approximately 78% of them singletons. Specified time point: cycle 4 day 1 (C4D1), after five to seven weeks of nivolumab. Every patient was affected by relapse after autologous stem cell transplantation, while exposure to brentuximab vedotin was not uniform. The material was peripheral blood mononuclear cells (PBMCs), obtained before the fourth cycle of nivolumab. Every receptor here comes from a human donor with classical Hodgkin lymphoma.

V usage is TRBV7-2 and J usage is TRBJ2-3; D uncertain. Germline V gene data show CDR1 as SGHTA and CDR2 as FQGNSA. CDR3 size: 14 residues. The V end was cut by 1 base, the J end by 6 bases, with 11 bases between. The chain's CDR3 is CASSLGSEKDTQYF. In DNA, the CDR3 is TGTGCCAGCAGCTTAGGATCGGAGAAGGATACGCAGTATTTT.

The table lists this clone with a count of one. V is TRBV7-9 and J is TRBJ1-4; TRBD1 is a possible D gene (6 bases). Germline V CDR1 and CDR2: SEHNR, FQNEAQ (reference sequence). Trimming removed 5 bases from V and 0 bases from J, with 10 bases in between. CDR3 length equals 15 residues. CDR3 bases: TGTGCCAGCAGCCCCTGGACAGCAACTAATGAAAAACTGTTTTTT. Translating gives CASSPWTATNEKLFF.

CDR3 sequence (DNA): TGCGCCAGCAGCCCAACCCTGGGACAGGGTAACTATGGCTACACCTTC. Protein sequence: CASSPTLGQGNYGYTF. The chain joins TRBV4-3 to TRBJ1-2, with TRBD1 identical over 9 bases. From germline, CDR1 is LGHNA and CDR2 YSLEER. V trimming: 4 bases; J trimming: 1 base; junction bases outside the gene matches: 7. This CDR3 has 16 amino acids.

The rearrangement links TRBV10-3 to TRBJ1-1, with D tentatively TRBD1 (5 bases). The CDR3 runs to 15 residues. V was clipped by 5 bases and J by 1 base, with 14 bases between them. Germline V gives CDR1 ENHRY, CDR2 SYGVKD. The CDR3 reads CAISLNDSPNTEAFF. In nucleotides, the CDR3 is TGTGCCATCAGTCTTAACGACAGCCCGAACACTGAAGCTTTCTTT.

The chain employs TRBV10-3 and TRBJ2-2; 7 nucleotides agree with TRBD1. V gave up 7 bases and J gave up 3 bases; unmatched junction bases: 8. Germline CDR1 is ENHRY and CDR2 is SYGVKD. The CDR3 totals 15 residues. CDR3 residues: CAITEGASDTGELFF. CDR3 sequence (DNA): TGTGCCATCACCGAGGGGGCTTCGGACACCGGGGAGCTGTTTTTT.

The chain links TRBV15 to TRBJ2-3; D remains unclear. The V end lost 0 bases, the J end lost 4 bases, and 5 bases lay between the germline ends. Germline V gene lookup returns CDR1 LNHNV and CDR2 YYDKDF (reference sequence). This CDR3 has 13 residues. The CDR3 spells CATSRDRADTQYF. The CDR3 DNA reads as TGTGCCACCAGCAGAGATCGGGCAGATACGCAGTATTTT.

The J gene is TRBJ1-5, the V gene TRBV5-6, with D hard to call. Per germline, CDR1 SGHDT and CDR2 YYEEEE. CDR3 length equals 12 residues. Trimming took off 3 bases at V and 4 bases at J, with 5 bases between the two ends. CDR3 in amino acids: CASSSPNQPQHF. Here the CDR3 DNA reads TGTGCCAGCAGCTCTCCGAATCAGCCCCAGCATTTT.

The rearrangement links TRBV5-4 to TRBJ2-3, with TRBD2 matching over 12 bases. With V trimmed by 4 bases and J by 6 bases, 12 bases remained unmatched. The germline gives CDR1 SGHNT, CDR2 YYREEE (reference sequence). This CDR3 comprises 17 residues. This CDR3 reads CASSPNLAGGPGDTQYF. The CDR3 DNA sequence: TGTGCCAGCAGCCCTAACCTAGCGGGGGGGCCTGGGGATACGCAGTATTTT.

The J gene is TRBJ2-7, the V gene TRBV9; 7 bases line up with TRBD2. The CDR3 runs to 16 residues. The V gene's germline CDR1 is SGDLS and CDR2 YYNGEE. J was trimmed by 0 bases and V by 4 bases; bases with no gene match: 10. CDR3 region: CASSPSNGEGSYEQYF. In DNA form, the CDR3 reads TGTGCCAGCAGCCCTTCGAATGGGGAGGGCTCCTACGAGCAGTACTTC. Full variable domain (missing parts from reference TRBV9 and TRBJ2-7): DSGVTQTPKHLITATGQRVTLRCSPRSGDLSVYWYQQSLDQGLQFLIQYYNGEERAKGNILERFSAQQFPDLHSELNLSSLELGDSALYFCASSPSNGEGSYEQYFGPGTRLTVT.

The chain employs TRBV6-5 and TRBJ1-2; maybe TRBD1 (6 bases). Germline V gives CDR1 MNHEY, CDR2 SVGAGI. The V end was cut by 0 bases, the J end by 3 bases, with 11 bases between. The CDR3 is 15 amino acids. The CDR3: CASSYSSAGDYGYTF. As DNA, the CDR3 is TGTGCCAGCAGTTACTCGAGCGCAGGGGACTATGGCTACACCTTC.

The chain has TRBV5-1 and TRBJ2-3, with a tentative D call TRBD1 (6 bases). The V gene's germline CDR1 is SGHRS and CDR2 YFSETQ. The CDR3 sequence is 14 residues long. V was pared by 7 bases and J by 4 bases, with 16 bases between. The CDR3 sequence is CASGRTAAPDTQYF. In nucleotides, the CDR3 is TGCGCCAGCGGAAGGACAGCCGCCCCAGATACGCAGTATTTT.

For the CDR3, the DNA is TGTGCCAGCAGTCCCCCCGGGGCCTCAGCTATCGAGCAGTACTTC. Protein: CASSPPGASAIEQYF. The chain combines TRBV28 with TRBJ2-7, with D perhaps being TRBD1 or TRBD2 (5 bases each). Germline V lookup: CDR1 MDHEN, CDR2 SYDVKM. V dropped 5 bases and J dropped 6 bases, with 20 bases sitting between them. The CDR3 runs to 15 residues.

This chain joins TRBV7-7 and TRBJ2-5, with 12 nucleotides matching TRBD1. The J segment lost 5 bases and the V segment lost 5 bases, leaving 9 bases of the junction unmatched. The germline V gene has CDR1 SSHAT and CDR2 FNYEAQ (reference sequence). CDR3 length: 16 residues. CDR3 in amino acids: CASSPGTGGRWETQYF. CDR3 nucleotide sequence: TGTGCCAGCAGCCCCGGGACAGGGGGCCGGTGGGAGACCCAGTACTTC. Full variable domain (missing parts from reference TRBV7-7 and TRBJ2-5): GAGVSQSPRYKVTKRGQDVTLRCDPISSHATLYWYQQALGQGPEFLTYFNYEAQPDKSGLPSDRFSAERPEGSISTLTIQRTEQRDSAMYRCASSPGTGGRWETQYFGPGTRLLVL.

This clone was detected once. This chain links TRBV28 with TRBJ1-4; no firm D call. The V gene's germline CDR1 is MDHEN and CDR2 SYDVKM. The V end lost 5 bases, the J end lost 4 bases, and 11 bases lay between the germline ends. This CDR3 has 14 residues. The CDR3 sequence: CASSPADHNEKLFF. The CDR3 nucleotides read TGTGCCAGCAGTCCCGCGGACCATAATGAAAAACTGTTTTTT.

V is TRBV4-3 and J is TRBJ2-7, with D perhaps matching TRBD1 (6 bases). Looked up from germline, CDR1 is LGHNA and CDR2 is YSLEER. This CDR3 is 13 amino acids long. Trimming left V 1 base short and J 7 bases short, with 11 bases between. The chain's CDR3 is CASSQAQGSEQYF. CDR3 bases: TGCGCCAGCAGCCAAGCCCAGGGGAGTGAGCAGTACTTC.

A single count supports this clone. This rearrangement joins TRBV9 to TRBJ1-3; 8 positions match TRBD1. Germline CDR1 and CDR2: SGDLS and YYNGEE. J was trimmed by 0 bases and V by 4 bases; bases with no gene match: 3. This CDR3 spans 15 amino acids. In DNA form, the CDR3 reads TGTGCCAGCAGCCTTGGGACAGGCTCTGGAAACACCATATATTTT. This sequence encodes CASSLGTGSGNTIYF.

J is TRBJ2-4 and V is TRBV5-1, with D perhaps assigned TRBD1 or TRBD2 (5 bases each). This CDR3 spans 14 amino acids. The V end was cut by 2 bases, the J end by 6 bases, with 12 bases between. Germline loops: CDR1 SGHRS, CDR2 YFSETQ. CDR3 DNA: TGCGCCAGCAGCTTTGGGACCCTAGGAAACATTCAGTACTTC. Its protein is CASSFGTLGNIQYF. The whole variable domain, filled in from reference TRBV5-1 and TRBJ2-4, reads KAGVTQTPRYLIKTRGQQVTLSCSPISGHRSVSWYQQTPGQGLQFLFEYFSETQRNKGNFPGRFSGRQFSNSRSEMNVSTLELGDSALYLCASSFGTLGNIQYFGAGTRLSVL.

This clone ranks as medium-sized. The chain is built from TRBV7-9 and TRBJ1-1; 7 bases fit TRBD1. The CDR3 loop spans 16 amino acids. CDR1 and CDR2 (germline): SEHNR, FQNEAQ (reference sequence). Losses at the gene ends were 1 base for V and 1 base for J; bases not matched to a gene: 6. The CDR3 nucleotides read TGTGCCAGCAGCTTAGATGCAGGGGGTACGAACACTGAAGCTTTCTTT. It translates to CASSLDAGGTNTEAFF.

The chain employs TRBV15 and TRBJ1-5, with D perhaps TRBD1 (5 bases). CDR1 and CDR2 (germline): LNHNV, YYDKDF (reference sequence). This CDR3 is 15 amino acids long. The ends were cut back, 0 bases at V and 6 bases at J, with 12 bases in the middle. CDR3 in amino acids: CATSRDGAGGQPQHF. For the CDR3, the DNA is TGTGCCACCAGCAGAGATGGGGCAGGCGGTCAGCCCCAGCATTTT.

The chain links TRBV25-1 to TRBJ2-5; a weak D match, TRBD2 (6 bases). The V gene lost 8 bases and the J gene lost 4 bases, with 17 bases spanning the gap. Germline V gene sequence: CDR1 MGHDK, CDR2 SYGVNS. The length of the CDR3 is 14 residues. The CDR3 region is CASSIGTSRETQYF. CDR3 coding DNA: TGTGCCAGCTCCATCGGGACTTCCCGAGAGACCCAGTACTTC.

This clone was detected a few times. This rearrangement joins TRBV18 to TRBJ1-1; a weak D match, TRBD1 (6 bases). V lost 3 bases to trimming and J lost 1 base, with 18 bases between them. The CDR3 runs 17 residues. Germline V gene sequence: CDR1 KGHSH, CDR2 LQKENI. CDR3 sequence (DNA): TGTGCCAGCTCACCTACGGGGGCAGGGGCAAGGAACACTGAAGCTTTCTTT. It specifies CASSPTGAGARNTEAFF.